These T cell receptor beta chains were read from a single sample in a study of T cell responses to AZD1222 COVID-19 vaccine. Sequenced by immunoSEQ multiplex PCR; TCRdb stores in-frame clones only, minus some. The sample includes roughly 110,000 clones, less than 95% of them seen just once. The material was peripheral blood, obtained 28 days after the second AZD1222 dose. The receptors come from an adult who received the AZD1222 COVID-19 vaccine. The CDR3 runs from the conserved cysteine through the conserved F or W. D genes are given only for firm matches. The size of a clone is reported for some rows only, either as once, few or many, or as a class for expanded clones.

V gene	clone size	D gene	J gene	CDR3 DNA	CDR3 protein
TRBV10-3	NA	NA	TRBJ1-5	TGTGCCATCAGTGATATTCAGGATTTTCAGCCCCAGCATTTT	CAISDIQDFQPQHF
TRBV14	NA	NA	TRBJ2-7	TGTGCCAGTGGGGGGAGCCTCGAGCAGTACTTC	CASGGSLEQYF
TRBV6-4	NA	NA	TRBJ2-3	TGTGCCACCTGGGACTTTACCACAGATACGCAGTATTTT	CATWDFTTDTQYF
TRBV19	NA	NA	TRBJ2-7	TGTGCCAGTAGTACCTTGGACCGGCAGAGCTCCTACGAGCAGTACTTC	CASSTLDRQSSYEQYF
TRBV6-2/TRBV6-3	once	TRBD2	TRBJ2-7	TGTGCCAGCAGTTACGCCTCCGGGGGACTAGAGCAGTACTTC	CASSYASGGLEQYF
TRBV6-2/TRBV6-3	NA	NA	TRBJ1-5	TGTGCCAGCAGTCCCGGGCCCAGGGAACAGCCCCAGCATTTT	CASSPGPREQPQHF
TRBV7-3	NA	NA	TRBJ2-5	TGTGCCAGCAGCCCGGTCCATTCCCATCGGGAGACCCAGTACTTC	CASSPVHSHRETQYF
TRBV25-1	NA	NA	TRBJ1-1	TGTGCCAGCAGTGATTTGGTCAAGGAGGGCACTGAAGCTTTCTTT	CASSDLVKEGTEAFF
TRBV6-5	NA	NA	TRBJ1-2	TGTGCCAGCAGCCCAGACACGAACCTTATTGGCTACACCTTC	CASSPDTNLIGYTF
TRBV7-2	NA	NA	TRBJ2-2	TGTGCCAGCAGCTCCCGGGCTCAACGTATCGGGGAGCTGTTTTTT	CASSSRAQRIGELFF
TRBV5-4	NA	NA	TRBJ2-7	TGTGCCAGCAGCTTGGCAACAGGGAACGCCTACGAGCAGTACTTC	CASSLATGNAYEQYF
TRBV6-5	NA	NA	TRBJ1-6	TGTGCCAGCAGGGCAGGGGAAAATAATTCACCCCTCCACTTT	CASRAGENNSPLHF
TRBV9	NA	NA	TRBJ2-1	TGTGCCAGCATAGGGGCAAGCTCCTACAATGAGCAGTTCTTC	CASIGASSYNEQFF
TRBV2	NA	TRBD1	TRBJ1-5	TGTGCCATAGAGGACAGGGAGGGCAATCAGCCCCAGCATTTT	CAIEDREGNQPQHF
TRBV7-9	NA	TRBD1	TRBJ1-1	TGTGCCAGCAGCTTAGGAGGGACAGGGGGGTTCTTT	CASSLGGTGGFF
TRBV11-3	NA	NA	TRBJ1-1	TGTGCCAGCAGCCCAGACCCTGACACTGAAGCTTTCTTT	CASSPDPDTEAFF
TRBV19	once	TRBD1	TRBJ2-1	TGTGCCAGCCGCGACAGGGAGAACAATGAGCAGTTCTTC	CASRDRENNEQFF
TRBV11-3	NA	NA	TRBJ2-3	TGTGCCAGCAGCTTAGCGGCAGGCGGCCTCCCCACAGATACGCAGTATTTT	CASSLAAGGLPTDTQYF
TRBV28	NA	NA	TRBJ2-7	TGTGCCAGCAGTTTTGGAAAGGGGGGCTACGAGCAGTACTTC	CASSFGKGGYEQYF
TRBV27	NA	NA	TRBJ2-5	TGTGCCAGCAGTTTATCGAATCCCCGAGTATTCGCTGGGACCCAGTACTTC	CASSLSNPRVFAGTQYF
TRBV11-2	NA	TRBD2	TRBJ2-2	TGTGCCAGCAGCCTAACGGGACTAAGATCGAACACCGGGGAGCTGTTTTTT	CASSLTGLRSNTGELFF
TRBV21-1	NA	NA	TRBJ2-7	TGTGCCAGCAGCAAAGGCTTCCCCTCGGCGGTTGGGCAGTACTTC	CASSKGFPSAVGQYF
TRBV9	NA	TRBD1	TRBJ1-1	TGTGCCAGCAGCGTAGCGGGACAGGGTAATGAAGCTTTCTTT	CASSVAGQGNEAFF
TRBV7-9	NA	NA	TRBJ2-3	TGTGCCAGCAGCCCCCGCGGCGGGGTCACAGATACGCAGTATTTT	CASSPRGGVTDTQYF
TRBV19	NA	TRBD1	TRBJ1-1	TGTGCCAGTAGTATAGTTTCCAGGGGGCCTGGAGCAGCTTTCTTT	CASSIVSRGPGAAFF
TRBV2	NA	TRBD2	TRBJ2-1	TGTGCCAGCAGTGGCCCGGGACTAGCGGGATACAATGAGCAGTTCTTC	CASSGPGLAGYNEQFF
TRBV7-8	NA	NA	TRBJ2-5	TGTGCCAGCAGCGCCCAGCGGAGGCAAGAGACCCAGTACTTC	CASSAQRRQETQYF
TRBV24-1	NA	TRBD1	TRBJ2-1	TGTGCCACCAGTGAACCAGGACAGGATAACAATGAGCAGTTCTTC	CATSEPGQDNNEQFF
TRBV7-2	NA	TRBD1	TRBJ1-4	TGTGCCAGCAGCTTAAGGACAGGGGCTAATGAAAAACTGTTTTTT	CASSLRTGANEKLFF
TRBV12-3/TRBV12-4	NA	NA	TRBJ2-7	TGTGCCAGCAGACCAGGAGGCTACGAGCAGTACTTC	CASRPGGYEQYF
TRBV5-6	once	NA	TRBJ2-3	TGTGCCAGCAGCTTGCCTCCAGACGGAGTCACAGATACGCAGTATTTT	CASSLPPDGVTDTQYF
TRBV23-1	few	NA	TRBJ2-1	TGCGCCAGCAGTCCGTTCCGGGTCCGGGAGCAGTTCTTC	CASSPFRVREQFF
TRBV10-3	NA	NA	TRBJ1-5	TGTGCCATCAGTGACCCGGGACATGGGAGCAATCAGCCCCAGCATTTT	CAISDPGHGSNQPQHF
TRBV25-1	NA	NA	TRBJ2-7	TGTGCCAGCAGTGAAATCCCTCTGGGGGGAGAGCAGTACTTC	CASSEIPLGGEQYF
TRBV6-5	NA	NA	TRBJ1-5	TGTGCCAGCAGTAGGTCCGGTCTTAATCAGCCCCAGCATTTT	CASSRSGLNQPQHF
TRBV7-2	NA	TRBD1	TRBJ2-1	TGTGCCAGCAGCTTACAACAGGGGCCCTACAATGAGCAGTTCTTC	CASSLQQGPYNEQFF
TRBV28	NA	NA	TRBJ1-3	TGTGCCAGCAGCCCCACCGGGTCTGGAAACACCATATATTTT	CASSPTGSGNTIYF
TRBV5-6	NA	TRBD2	TRBJ2-3	TGTGCCAGCAGCCGACCCGGGACTAGCAGAGATACGCAGTATTTT	CASSRPGTSRDTQYF
TRBV5-8	NA	NA	TRBJ1-6	TGTGCCAGCAGCTTGTTGGTTACTAGCTCCTATAATTCACCCCTCCACTTT	CASSLLVTSSYNSPLHF
TRBV6-2/TRBV6-3	NA	NA	TRBJ1-2	TGTGCCAGCAGTTGGAGGAACTATGGCTACACCTTC	CASSWRNYGYTF
TRBV7-3	NA	TRBD2	TRBJ2-7	TGTGCCAGCAGCTCTAGCGGGGACTCCTACGAGCAGTACTTC	CASSSSGDSYEQYF
TRBV11-1	once	TRBD1	TRBJ1-1	TGTGCCAGCAGCTCCGGGACAGACACTGAAGCTTTCTTT	CASSSGTDTEAFF
TRBV29-1	NA	TRBD1	TRBJ2-7	TGCAGCGTTGAGGACAGGGGATTCCAAAGCTCCTACGAGCAGTACTTC	CSVEDRGFQSSYEQYF
TRBV6-2/TRBV6-3	NA	NA	TRBJ1-2	TGTGCCAGCAGCCAACGACACTATGGCTACACCTTC	CASSQRHYGYTF
TRBV4-2	NA	TRBD1	TRBJ1-5	TGTGCCAGCAGCCTGTCCGGGACAGCGAAATATAGCAATCAGCCCCAGCATTTT	CASSLSGTAKYSNQPQHF
TRBV6-2/TRBV6-3	NA	TRBD1	TRBJ1-2	TGTGCCAGCAGCCGGACAGGGGCTAACTATGGCTACACCTTC	CASSRTGANYGYTF
TRBV23-1	few	NA	TRBJ1-5	TGCGCCAGCAGTCACCCACTGGGGGACAAATGGGCTCGGCCCCAGCATTTT	CASSHPLGDKWARPQHF
TRBV5-1	NA	NA	TRBJ1-1	TGCGCCAGCAGCTTGATTTTCGGGCTTACAGGCGCTGAAGCTTTCTTT	CASSLIFGLTGAEAFF
TRBV29-1	NA	TRBD2	TRBJ2-7	TGCAGCGTTGAAGATCCTCGCGGGGGGAACTACGAGCAGTACTTC	CSVEDPRGGNYEQYF
TRBV7-2	NA	NA	TRBJ1-5	TGTGCCAGCAGCTTAGAGGCAGTAGGGAACAATCAGCCCCAGCATTTT	CASSLEAVGNNQPQHF
TRBV18	NA	TRBD2	TRBJ2-7	TGTGCCAGCTCACCACCGGGGCTAGCGGGGGGATCCTACGAGCAGTACTTC	CASSPPGLAGGSYEQYF
TRBV4-1	NA	TRBD2	TRBJ2-2	TGCGCCAGCAGCCAAGTTGCAGGACTAGCGGGGCCCGTTGGCACCGGGGAGCTGTTTTTT	CASSQVAGLAGPVGTGELFF
TRBV12-5	NA	TRBD2	TRBJ2-5	TGTGCTAGTGGTTTGGACACCGGGACTAGCGGGGGCGAACAAGAGACCCAGTACTTC	CASGLDTGTSGGEQETQYF
TRBV30	once	TRBD2	TRBJ2-7	TGTGCCTGGAGTCCACTAGCGGGGGGTGGTAGGTACTTC	CAWSPLAGGGRYF
TRBV7-3	NA	NA	TRBJ2-2	TGTGCCAGCAGCCCCAACCCAGGGTCCGGGGAGCTGTTTTTT	CASSPNPGSGELFF
TRBV19	once	NA	TRBJ2-2	TGTGCCAGTAGTATCATGGGGACATTGGGCGGGGAGCTGTTTTTT	CASSIMGTLGGELFF
TRBV6-5	NA	NA	TRBJ2-1	TGTGCCAGCAGACATACCCAGGGGTCGTACAATGAGCAGTTCTTC	CASRHTQGSYNEQFF